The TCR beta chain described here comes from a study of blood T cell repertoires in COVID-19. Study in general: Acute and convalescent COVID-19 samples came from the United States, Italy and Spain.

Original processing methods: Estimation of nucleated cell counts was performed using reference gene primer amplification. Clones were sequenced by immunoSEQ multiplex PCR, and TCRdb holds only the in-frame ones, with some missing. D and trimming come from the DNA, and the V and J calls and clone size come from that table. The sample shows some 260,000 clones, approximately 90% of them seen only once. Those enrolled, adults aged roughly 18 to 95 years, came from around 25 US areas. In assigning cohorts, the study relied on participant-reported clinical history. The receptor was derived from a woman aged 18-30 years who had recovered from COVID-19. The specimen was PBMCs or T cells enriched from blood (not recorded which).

The CDR3, as DNA: TGTGCCATCGGGCGATCCTGGGCTAGCGGGGGACTGAACACCGGGGAGCTGTTTTTT. Its protein is CAIGRSWASGGLNTGELFF. The rearrangement uses TRBV10-3 and TRBJ2-2, with 10 positions matching TRBD2. The germline gives CDR1 ENHRY, CDR2 SYGVKD. CDR3 length: 19 residues. The V segment lost 8 bases and the J segment 1 base; nucleotides outside the gene matches: 16.